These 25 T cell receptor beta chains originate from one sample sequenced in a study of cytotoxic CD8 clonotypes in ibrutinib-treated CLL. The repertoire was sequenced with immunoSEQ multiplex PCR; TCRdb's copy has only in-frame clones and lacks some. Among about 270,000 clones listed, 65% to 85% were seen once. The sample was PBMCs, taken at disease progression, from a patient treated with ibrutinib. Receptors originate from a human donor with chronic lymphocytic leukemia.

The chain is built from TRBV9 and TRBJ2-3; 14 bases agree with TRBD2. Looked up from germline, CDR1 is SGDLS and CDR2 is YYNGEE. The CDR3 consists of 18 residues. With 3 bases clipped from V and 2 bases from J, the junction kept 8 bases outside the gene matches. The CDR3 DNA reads TGTGCCAGCAGCGGACCGGGACTAGCGGGGGTTAACACAGATACGCAGTATTTT. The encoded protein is CASSGPGLAGVNTDTQYF.

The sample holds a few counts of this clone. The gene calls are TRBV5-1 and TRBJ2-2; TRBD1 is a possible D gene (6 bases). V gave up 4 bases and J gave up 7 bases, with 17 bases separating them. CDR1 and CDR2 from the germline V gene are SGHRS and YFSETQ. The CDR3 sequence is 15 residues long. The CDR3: CASSRQEIPYGELFF. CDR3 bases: TGCGCCAGCAGCCGACAGGAGATCCCATACGGGGAGCTGTTTTTT.

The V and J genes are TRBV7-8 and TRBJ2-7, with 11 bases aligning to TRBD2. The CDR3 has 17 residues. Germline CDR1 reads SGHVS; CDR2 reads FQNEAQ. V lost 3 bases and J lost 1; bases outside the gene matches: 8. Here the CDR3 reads CASSFASGGLQSYEQYF. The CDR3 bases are TGTGCCAGCAGCTTCGCTAGCGGGGGGCTACAATCCTACGAGCAGTACTTC.

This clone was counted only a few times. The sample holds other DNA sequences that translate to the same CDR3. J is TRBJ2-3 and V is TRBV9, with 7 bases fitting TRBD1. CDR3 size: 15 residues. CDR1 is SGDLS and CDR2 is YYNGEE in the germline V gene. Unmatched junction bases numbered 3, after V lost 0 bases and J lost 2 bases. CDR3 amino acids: CASSVGGGATDTQYF. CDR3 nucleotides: TGTGCCAGCAGCGTAGGAGGGGGCGCCACAGATACGCAGTATTTT.

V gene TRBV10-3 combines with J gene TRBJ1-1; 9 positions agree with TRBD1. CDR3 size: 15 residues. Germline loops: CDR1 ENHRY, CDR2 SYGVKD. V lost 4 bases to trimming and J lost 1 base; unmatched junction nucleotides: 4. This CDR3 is CAISGPGQGNTEAFF. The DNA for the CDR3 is TGTGCCATCAGTGGTCCGGGACAGGGGAACACTGAAGCTTTCTTT.

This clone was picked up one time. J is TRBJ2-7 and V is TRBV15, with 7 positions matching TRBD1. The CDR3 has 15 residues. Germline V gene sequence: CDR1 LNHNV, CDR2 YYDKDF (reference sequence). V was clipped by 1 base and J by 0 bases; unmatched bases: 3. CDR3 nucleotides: TGTGCCACCAGCAGAGGGGACAGTCGCTCCTACGAGCAGTACTTC. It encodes CATSRGDSRSYEQYF.

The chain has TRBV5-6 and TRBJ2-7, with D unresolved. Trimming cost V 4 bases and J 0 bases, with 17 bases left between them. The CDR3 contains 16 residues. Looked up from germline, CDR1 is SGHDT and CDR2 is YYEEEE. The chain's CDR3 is CASSNPRYQTSYEQYF. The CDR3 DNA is TGTGCCAGCAGCAATCCTAGGTACCAGACCTCCTACGAGCAGTACTTC.

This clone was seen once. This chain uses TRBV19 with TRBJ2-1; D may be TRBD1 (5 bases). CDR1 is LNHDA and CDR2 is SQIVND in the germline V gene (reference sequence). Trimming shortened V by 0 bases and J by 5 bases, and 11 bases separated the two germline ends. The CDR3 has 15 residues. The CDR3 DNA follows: TGTGCCAGTAGTATAGAGGACACGGAACACAATGAGCAGTTCTTC. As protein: CASSIEDTEHNEQFF.

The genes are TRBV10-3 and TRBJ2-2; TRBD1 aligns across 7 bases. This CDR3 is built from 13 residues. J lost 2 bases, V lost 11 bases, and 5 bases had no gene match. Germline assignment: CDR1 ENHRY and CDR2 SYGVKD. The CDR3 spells CALGTENTGELFF. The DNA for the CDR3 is TGTGCCCTCGGGACAGAAAACACCGGGGAGCTGTTTTTT.

DNA for the CDR3: TGTGCCAGCAGCTTAACAGGGGGCAGTTATGGCTACACCTTC. This codes for CASSLTGGSYGYTF. The rearrangement links TRBV11-2 to TRBJ1-2, with 9 bases fitting TRBD1. Germline CDR1 reads SGHAT; CDR2 reads FQNNGV. The CDR3 spans 14 residues. The junction had 3 bases not matched to a gene; V was cut back by 2 bases and J by 5 bases.

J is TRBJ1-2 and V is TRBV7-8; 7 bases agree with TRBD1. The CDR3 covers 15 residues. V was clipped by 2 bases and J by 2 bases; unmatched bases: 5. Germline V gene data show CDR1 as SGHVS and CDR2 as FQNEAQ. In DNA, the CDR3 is TGTGCCAGCAGCTTATTCCAGGGGGTCAACTATGGCTACACCTTC. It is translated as CASSLFQGVNYGYTF. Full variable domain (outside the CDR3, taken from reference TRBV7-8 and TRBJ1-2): GAGVSQSPRYKVAKRGQDVALRCDPISGHVSLFWYQQALGQGPEFLTYFQNEAQLDKSGLPSDRFFAERPEGSVSTLKIQRTQQEDSAVYLCASSLFQGVNYGYTFGSGTRLTVV.

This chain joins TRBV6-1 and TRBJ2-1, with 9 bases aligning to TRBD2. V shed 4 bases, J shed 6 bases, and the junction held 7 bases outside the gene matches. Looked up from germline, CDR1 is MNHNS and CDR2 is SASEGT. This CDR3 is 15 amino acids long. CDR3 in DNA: TGTGCCAGCAGTGGGGCTAGCGGGATGCTCAATGAGCAGTTCTTC. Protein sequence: CASSGASGMLNEQFF.

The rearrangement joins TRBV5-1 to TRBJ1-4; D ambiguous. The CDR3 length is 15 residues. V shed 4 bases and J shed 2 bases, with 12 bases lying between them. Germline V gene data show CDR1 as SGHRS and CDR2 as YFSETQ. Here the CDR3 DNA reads TGCGCCAGCAGCACCCGACGGGCGACTAATGAAAAACTGTTTTTT. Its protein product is CASSTRRATNEKLFF.

CDR3 coding DNA: TGTGCCAGCAGCCCCCAAACTAGCGCAGATACGCAGTATTTT. Amino acid sequence: CASSPQTSADTQYF. The rearrangement joins TRBV7-3 to TRBJ2-3, with 7 bases that match TRBD2. The V and J ends lost 5 bases and 4 bases, in that order; junction bases with no gene match: 6. Germline V CDR1 and CDR2: SGHTA, FQGTGA. CDR3 length: 14 residues.

This CDR3 is CASSPPLAGNYNEQFF. CDR3 DNA sequence: TGTGCCAGCAGTCCACCACTAGCGGGTAACTACAATGAGCAGTTCTTC. The chain uses TRBV7-9 and TRBJ2-1, with 9 nucleotides matching TRBD2. The trim removed 6 bases at V and 3 bases at J, leaving 9 bases unmatched. The CDR3 has 16 residues. Germline V CDR1 and CDR2: SEHNR, FQNEAQ (reference sequence).

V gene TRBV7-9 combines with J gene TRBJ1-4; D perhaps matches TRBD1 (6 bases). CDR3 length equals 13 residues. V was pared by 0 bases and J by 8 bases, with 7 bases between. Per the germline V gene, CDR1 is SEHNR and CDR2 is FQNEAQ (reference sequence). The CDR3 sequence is CASSLAGGEKLFF. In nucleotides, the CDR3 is TGTGCCAGCAGCTTAGCAGGGGGGGAAAAACTGTTTTTT.

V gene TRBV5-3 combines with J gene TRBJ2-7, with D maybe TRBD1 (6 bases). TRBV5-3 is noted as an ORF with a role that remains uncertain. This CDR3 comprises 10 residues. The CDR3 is CGTAPYEQYF. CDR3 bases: TGTGGGACAGCACCCTACGAGCAGTACTTC.

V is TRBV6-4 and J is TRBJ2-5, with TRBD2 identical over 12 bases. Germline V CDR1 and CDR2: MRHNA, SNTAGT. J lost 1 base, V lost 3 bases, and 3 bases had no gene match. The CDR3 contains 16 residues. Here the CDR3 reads CASSEGLAGPQETQYF. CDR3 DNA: TGTGCCAGCAGTGAAGGACTAGCGGGGCCCCAAGAGACCCAGTACTTC.

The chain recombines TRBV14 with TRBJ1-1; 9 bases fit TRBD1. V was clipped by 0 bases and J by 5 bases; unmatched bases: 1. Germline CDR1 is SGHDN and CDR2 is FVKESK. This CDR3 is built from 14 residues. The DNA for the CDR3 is TGTGCCAGCAGCCAAGAGACAGGGGGGACTGAAGCTTTCTTT. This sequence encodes CASSQETGGTEAFF.

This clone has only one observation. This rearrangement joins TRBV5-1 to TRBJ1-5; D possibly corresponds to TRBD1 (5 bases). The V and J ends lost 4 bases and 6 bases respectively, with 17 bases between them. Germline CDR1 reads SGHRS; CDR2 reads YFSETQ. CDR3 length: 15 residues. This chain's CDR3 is CASSRDGFFGQPQHF. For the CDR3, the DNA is TGCGCCAGCAGCCGGGACGGTTTTTTCGGTCAGCCCCAGCATTTT.

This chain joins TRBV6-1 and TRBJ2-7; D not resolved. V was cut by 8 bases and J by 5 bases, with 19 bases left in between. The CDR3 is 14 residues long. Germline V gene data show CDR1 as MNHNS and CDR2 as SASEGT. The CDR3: CASRRLDRGDEQYF. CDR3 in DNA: TGTGCCAGCCGCCGACTGGACCGTGGGGACGAGCAGTACTTC.

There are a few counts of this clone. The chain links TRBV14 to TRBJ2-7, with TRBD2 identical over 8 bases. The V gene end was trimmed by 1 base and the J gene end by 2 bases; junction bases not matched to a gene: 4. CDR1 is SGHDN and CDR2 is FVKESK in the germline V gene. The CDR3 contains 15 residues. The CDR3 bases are TGTGCCAGCAGCCAAGTACTAGCGGTTACCTACGAGCAGTACTTC. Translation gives CASSQVLAVTYEQYF.

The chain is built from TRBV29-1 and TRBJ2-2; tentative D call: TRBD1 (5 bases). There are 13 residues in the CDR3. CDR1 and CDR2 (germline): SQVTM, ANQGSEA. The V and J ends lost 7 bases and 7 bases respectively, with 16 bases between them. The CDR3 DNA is TGCAGCGGCCTACTGACAGATAACGGGGAGCTGTTTTTT. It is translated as CSGLLTDNGELFF.

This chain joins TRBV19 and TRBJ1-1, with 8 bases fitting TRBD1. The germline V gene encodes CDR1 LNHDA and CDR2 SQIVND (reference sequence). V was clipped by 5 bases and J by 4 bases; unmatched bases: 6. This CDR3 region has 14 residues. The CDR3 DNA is TGTGCCAGTAGTCGGACAGGGAAGGTCACTGAAGCTTTCTTT. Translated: CASSRTGKVTEAFF.

The CDR3 sequence: CASSWFVRGEDTGELFF. CDR3 nucleotide sequence: TGCGCCAGCAGCTGGTTTGTCAGGGGGGAGGACACCGGGGAGCTGTTTTTT. This sequence joins TRBV5-1 and TRBJ2-2; TRBD1 is a possible D gene (7 bases). The CDR3 has 17 residues. Trimming took 3 bases from V and 3 from J, leaving 18 bases between them. Germline V gives CDR1 SGHRS, CDR2 YFSETQ.